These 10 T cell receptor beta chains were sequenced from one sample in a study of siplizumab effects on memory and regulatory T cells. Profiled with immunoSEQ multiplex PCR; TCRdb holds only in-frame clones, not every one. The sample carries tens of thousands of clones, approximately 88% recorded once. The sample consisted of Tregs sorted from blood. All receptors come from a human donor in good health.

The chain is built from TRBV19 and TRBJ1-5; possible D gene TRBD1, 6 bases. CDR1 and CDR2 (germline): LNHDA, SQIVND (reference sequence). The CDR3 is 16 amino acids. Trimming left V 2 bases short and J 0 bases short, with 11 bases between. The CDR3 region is CASSIIRGTSNQPQHF. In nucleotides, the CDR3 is TGTGCCAGTAGTATAATTAGGGGGACTAGCAATCAGCCCCAGCATTTT.

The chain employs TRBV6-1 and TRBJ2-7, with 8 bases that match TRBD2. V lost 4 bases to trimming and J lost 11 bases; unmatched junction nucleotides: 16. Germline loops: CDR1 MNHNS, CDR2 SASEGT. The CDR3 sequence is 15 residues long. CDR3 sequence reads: CASSGPGTRYYWEYF. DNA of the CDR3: TGTGCCAGCAGTGGACCCGGGACTAGGTATTACTGGGAGTACTTC.

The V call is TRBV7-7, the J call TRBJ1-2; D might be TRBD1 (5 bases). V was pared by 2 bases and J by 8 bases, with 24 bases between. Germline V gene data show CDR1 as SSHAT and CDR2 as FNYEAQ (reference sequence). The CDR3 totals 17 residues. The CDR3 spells CASSLWLHREDGGGYTF. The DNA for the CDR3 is TGTGCCAGCAGCTTATGGCTTCATCGGGAAGATGGGGGAGGCTACACCTTC.

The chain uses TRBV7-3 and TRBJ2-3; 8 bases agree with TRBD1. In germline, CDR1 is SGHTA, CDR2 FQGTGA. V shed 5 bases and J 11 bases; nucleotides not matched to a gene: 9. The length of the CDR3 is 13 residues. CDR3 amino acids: CASSPSGTGVQYF. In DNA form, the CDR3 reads TGTGCCAGCAGCCCCTCCGGGACAGGCGTGCAGTATTTT.

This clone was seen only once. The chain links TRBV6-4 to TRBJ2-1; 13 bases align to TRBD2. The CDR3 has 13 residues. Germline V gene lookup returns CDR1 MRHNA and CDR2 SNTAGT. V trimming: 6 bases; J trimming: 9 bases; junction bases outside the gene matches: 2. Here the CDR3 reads CASRTSGGTEQFF. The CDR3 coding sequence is TGTGCCAGCAGGACTAGCGGGGGGACTGAGCAGTTCTTC.

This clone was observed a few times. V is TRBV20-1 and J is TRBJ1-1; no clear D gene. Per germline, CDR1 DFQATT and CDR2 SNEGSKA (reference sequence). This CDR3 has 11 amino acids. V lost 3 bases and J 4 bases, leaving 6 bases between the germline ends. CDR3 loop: CSASDLTEAFF. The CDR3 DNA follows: TGCAGTGCTAGCGATCTCACTGAAGCTTTCTTT.

The CDR3 DNA follows: TGTGCCAGTAGGGGACAAATATCCTACGAGCAGTACTTC. This codes for CASRGQISYEQYF. The chain combines TRBV19 with TRBJ2-7; TRBD1 might be the D (6 bases). Germline V gives CDR1 LNHDA, CDR2 SQIVND (reference sequence). CDR3 length: 13 amino acids. V lost 6 bases, J lost 1 base, and 10 bases lay in between.

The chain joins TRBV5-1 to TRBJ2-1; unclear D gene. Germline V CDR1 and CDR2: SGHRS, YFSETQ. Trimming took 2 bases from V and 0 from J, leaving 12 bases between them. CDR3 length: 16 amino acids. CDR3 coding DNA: TGCGCCAGCAGCTTAGGCGCAATTAGCTCCTACAATGAGCAGTTCTTC. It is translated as CASSLGAISSYNEQFF. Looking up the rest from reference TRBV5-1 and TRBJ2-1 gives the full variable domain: KAGVTQTPRYLIKTRGQQVTLSCSPISGHRSVSWYQQTPGQGLQFLFEYFSETQRNKGNFPGRFSGRQFSNSRSEMNVSTLELGDSALYLCASSLGAISSYNEQFFGPGTRLTVL.

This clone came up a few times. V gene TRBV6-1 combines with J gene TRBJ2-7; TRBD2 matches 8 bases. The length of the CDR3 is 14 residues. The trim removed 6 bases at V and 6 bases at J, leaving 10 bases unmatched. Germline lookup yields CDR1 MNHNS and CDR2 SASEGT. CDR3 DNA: TGTGCCAGCAGAGAGCGGGGGTCCTCTCGCGAGCAGTACTTC. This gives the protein CASRERGSSREQYF.

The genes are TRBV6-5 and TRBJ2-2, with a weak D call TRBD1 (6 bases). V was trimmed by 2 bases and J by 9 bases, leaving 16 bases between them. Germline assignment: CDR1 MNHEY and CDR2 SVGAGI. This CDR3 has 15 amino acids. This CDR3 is CASSYQLDRNRELFF. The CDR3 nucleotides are TGTGCCAGCAGTTACCAACTCGACAGGAACAGGGAGCTGTTTTTT.